These 21 T cell receptor beta chains were sequenced from one sample in a study of naive and memory T cell subsets. For blood and skin samples, reverse transcription used TCR alpha and beta constant primers. From the UMI-ligation and nested PCR reads, TCRdb called clonotypes with MiXCR, one entry per CDR3 protein. The repertoire has about 18,000 distinct CDR3 sequences, 7.5% to 10% of them found once; the top ten carry under 7.5%. The treatment: skin biopsy from PPD injection site in Mantoux-positive individual. Reverse transcription used DNase-treated unsorted total RNA, aiming for roughly 1 to 1,100 ng. The sequencing here drew on skin, taken from a tuberculin skin test site. All receptors come from an adult in good health.

This clonotype was recorded at least ten times. The CDR3: CASSQSGGGGSYNEQFF. In DNA, the CDR3 is TGTGCCAGCAGCCAATCCGGGGGAGGAGGATCGTACAATGAGCAGTTCTTC. The chain couples TRBV14 to TRBJ2-1; D might be TRBD2 (6 bases). This CDR3 has 17 residues. Trimming stripped 2 bases from V and 4 bases from J, with 18 bases between. Germline V gene lookup returns CDR1 SGHDN and CDR2 FVKESK.

This clonotype was counted a few times. This sequence joins TRBV6-5 and TRBJ1-1; the D is unclear. Between the trimmed V and J ends, which lost 5 bases and 5 bases, there was a span of 15 bases. The germline CDR1 and CDR2 sequences are MNHEY and SVGAGI. There are 14 residues in the CDR3. The CDR3 nucleotides read TGTGCCAGCAGTCCCTCTGGGCGGGGTACTGAAGCTTTCTTT. Its translation: CASSPSGRGTEAFF.

This clonotype appeared many times. The chain has TRBV6-5 and TRBJ1-1, with D possibly being TRBD1 (6 bases). The length of the CDR3 is 15 residues. The germline V gene encodes CDR1 MNHEY and CDR2 SVGAGI. The germline V and J ends were trimmed by 2 bases and 1 base, with 11 bases remaining between them. The CDR3 DNA is TGTGCCAGCAGTTACCGGACAGCACCGAACACTGAAGCTTTCTTT. Translated, it gives CASSYRTAPNTEAFF.

Many counts were recorded for this clonotype. The V call is TRBV29-1, the J call TRBJ2-7, with D hard to call. Trimming left V 5 bases short and J 4 bases short, with 9 bases between. CDR1 is SQVTM, CDR2 ANQGSEA, per germline. CDR3 size: 11 residues. This CDR3 is CSVLHKYEQYF. The CDR3 region has the DNA TGCAGCGTTCTCCACAAGTACGAGCAGTACTTC.

The chain links TRBV30 to TRBJ2-3; 9 bases line up with TRBD2. In germline, CDR1 is GTSNPN, CDR2 SVGIG (reference sequence). Trimming cost V 3 bases and J 1 base; bases outside gene matches: 2. There are 14 residues in the CDR3. For the CDR3, the DNA is TGTGCCTGGAGGATAGCGGGGGGCACAGATACGCAGTATTTT. Amino acid sequence: CAWRIAGGTDTQYF.

This clonotype was counted many times. The CDR3 spells CASGYELSTDTQYF. In nucleotides, the CDR3 is TGTGCTAGTGGTTATGAGCTGAGCACAGATACGCAGTATTTT. The chain is built from TRBV12-5 and TRBJ2-3; D not resolved. This CDR3 contains 14 residues. Germline values: CDR1 LGHNT, CDR2 FRNRAP. With 4 bases removed from V and 0 bases from J, the gap between germline ends came to 8 bases.

This clonotype has only a few counts. The rearrangement links TRBV9 to TRBJ2-5; D gene ambiguous. V lost 1 base and J lost 0, with 1 base in between. The CDR3 is 12 amino acids. CDR1 is SGDLS, CDR2 YYNGEE, per germline. The CDR3 protein is CASSVYQETQYF. CDR3 DNA: TGTGCCAGCAGCGTATACCAAGAGACCCAGTACTTC. The full variable domain, its missing parts supplied by reference TRBV9 and TRBJ2-5, is DSGVTQTPKHLITATGQRVTLRCSPRSGDLSVYWYQQSLDQGLQFLIQYYNGEERAKGNILERFSAQQFPDLHSELNLSSLELGDSALYFCASSVYQETQYFGPGTRLLVL.

On this clonotype itself: A much larger clone sits a single nucleotide away, making a read error possible. The V call is TRBV27, the J call TRBJ1-1; D is undetermined. In germline, CDR1 is MNHEY, CDR2 SMNVEV (reference sequence). CDR3 size: 14 residues. Here the CDR3 reads CDSSLRQINTEAFF. CDR3 nucleotide sequence: TGTGACAGCAGTTTAAGACAAATTAACACTGAAGCTTTCTTT.

This clonotype was seen more than once but under ten times. This chain connects TRBV4-1 to TRBJ1-2; D ambiguous. Germline values: CDR1 MGHRA, CDR2 YSYEKL. There are 15 residues in the CDR3. V gave up 0 bases and J gave up 4 bases, with 12 bases separating them. CDR3 protein: CASSQDIAQFYGYTF. DNA of the CDR3: TGCGCCAGCAGCCAAGATATAGCCCAGTTCTATGGCTACACCTTC.

This clonotype has more than one count but fewer than ten. The chain combines TRBV7-2 with TRBJ1-5; D is uncertain. The CDR3 covers 15 residues. Germline lookup yields CDR1 SGHTA and CDR2 FQGNSA. V was shortened by 1 base and J by 3 bases, with 10 bases between the two germline ends. The CDR3 sequence: CASSLDGRSNQPQHF. In nucleotides, the CDR3 is TGTGCCAGCAGCTTAGACGGCAGGTCCAATCAGCCCCAGCATTTT.

This clonotype has a handful of counts. The rearrangement links TRBV12-3 or TRBV12-4 to TRBJ1-1, with D maybe TRBD1 (6 bases). The CDR3 runs 15 residues. The V gene lost 3 bases and the J gene lost 1 base, with 12 bases spanning the gap. The CDR3 DNA is TGTGCCAGCAGTTTCCTAAACAGGGCGAACACTGAAGCTTTCTTT. As protein: CASSFLNRANTEAFF.

The rearrangement uses TRBV12-3 or TRBV12-4 and TRBJ2-3, with TRBD2 matching over 7 bases. V was pared by 3 bases and J by 3 bases, with 3 bases of the junction left unmatched. The CDR3 runs to 14 residues. The CDR3 loop reads CASSFGGGTDTQYF. CDR3 coding DNA: TGTGCCAGCAGTTTCGGGGGAGGGACAGATACGCAGTATTTT.

This clonotype appeared many times. This chain joins TRBV5-1 and TRBJ2-2; TRBD1 matches 10 bases. The V gene's germline CDR1 is SGHRS and CDR2 YFSETQ. CDR3 length equals 16 residues. Unmatched junction bases numbered 6, after V lost 4 bases and J lost 3 bases. The CDR3 coding sequence is TGCGCCAGCAGCAGCCGGGACAGGGGAGACACCGGGGAGCTGTTTTTT. Translated, it gives CASSSRDRGDTGELFF.

This clonotype was counted ten times or more. CDR3 region: CATSDLSLAGELFF. CDR3 nucleotides: TGTGCCACCAGTGATTTGTCGTTGGCAGGGGAGCTGTTTTTT. The V gene is TRBV24-1, the J gene TRBJ2-2, with no clear D. The CDR3 totals 14 residues. The ends were cut back, 0 bases at V and 8 bases at J, with 9 bases in the middle. Germline loops: CDR1 KGHDR, CDR2 SFDVKD.

This clonotype is medium-sized by share. This chain links TRBV20-1 with TRBJ2-7, with TRBD1 identical over 7 bases. The CDR3 is made up of 15 amino acids. Germline CDR1 is DFQATT and CDR2 is SNEGSKA (reference sequence). V lost 1 base to trimming and J lost 3 bases; unmatched junction nucleotides: 9. CDR3 protein: CSARVQTGKFYEQYF. Here the CDR3 DNA reads TGCAGTGCTAGAGTGCAGACAGGGAAATTCTACGAGCAGTACTTC.

This clonotype appeared many times. The chain recombines TRBV7-9 with TRBJ2-4; either TRBD1 or TRBD2 may supply D (5 bases each). With 4 bases removed from V and 0 bases from J, the gap between germline ends came to 34 bases. The CDR3 runs to 23 residues. Germline-derived CDR1 and CDR2 are SEHNR and FQNEAQ (reference sequence). The CDR3 sequence is CASSSGSGSSPGTYILAKNIQYF. Written as DNA, the CDR3 is TGTGCCAGCAGCTCCGGCTCTGGGTCCTCCCCTGGGACCTACATACTAGCCAAAAACATTCAGTACTTC. Looking up the rest from reference TRBV7-9 and TRBJ2-4 gives the full variable domain: DTGVSQNPRHKITKRGQNVTFRCDPISEHNRLYWYRQTLGQGPEFLTYFQNEAQLEKSRLLSDRFSAERPKGSFSTLEIQRTEQGDSAMYLCASSSGSGSSPGTYILAKNIQYFGAGTRLSVL.

The rearrangement joins TRBV28 to TRBJ1-5; TRBD1 aligns across 8 bases. The V gene's germline CDR1 is MDHEN and CDR2 SYDVKM. CDR3 length equals 16 residues. V lost 2 bases, J lost 5 bases, and 8 bases stayed unmatched. The chain's CDR3 is CASSLSGQGGYQPQHF. The CDR3 coding sequence is TGTGCCAGCAGTTTAAGTGGACAGGGAGGGTATCAGCCCCAGCATTTT.

This clonotype was counted between two and nine times. The chain has TRBV12-5 and TRBJ2-2; 14 bases map to TRBD2. The CDR3 consists of 15 residues. CDR1 and CDR2 (germline): LGHNT, FRNRAP. V lost 6 bases, J lost 8 bases, and 5 bases stayed unmatched. In DNA, the CDR3 is TGTGCTAGTGGCCCGGGACTAGCGGGGGAAGGGGAGCTGTTTTTT. Amino acid sequence: CASGPGLAGEGELFF.

This clonotype was counted many times. This chain connects TRBV12-3 or TRBV12-4 to TRBJ2-7; TRBD2 matches 8 bases. This CDR3 is built from 14 residues. The V and J ends lost 4 bases and 3 bases, in that order; junction bases with no gene match: 5. This CDR3 reads CASSSLAGYYEQYF. CDR3 nucleotide sequence: TGTGCCAGCAGTTCATTAGCGGGATACTACGAGCAGTACTTC.

This rearrangement joins TRBV28 to TRBJ2-7; tentatively, D is TRBD1 (5 bases). Germline CDR1 and CDR2: MDHEN and SYDVKM. The CDR3 is 14 residues long. V was trimmed by 6 bases and J by 0 bases, leaving 12 bases between them. The CDR3: CASSPATVSYEQYF. The CDR3 coding sequence is TGTGCCAGCAGCCCCGCGACAGTCTCCTACGAGCAGTACTTC.

This chain uses TRBV12-5 with TRBJ2-4, with D perhaps given as TRBD1 or TRBD2 (6 bases each). The CDR3 is 15 residues long. Germline CDR1 and CDR2: LGHNT and FRNRAP. Trimming took off 0 bases at V and 8 bases at J, with 14 bases between the two ends. Written as DNA, the CDR3 is TGTGCTAGTGGTTTGGTAGGGGGGCTAGAGGACATTCAGTACTTC. Its translation is CASGLVGGLEDIQYF. Drawing the rest from reference TRBV12-5 and TRBJ2-4, the complete variable domain is DARVTQTPRHKVTEMGQEVTMRCQPILGHNTVFWYRQTMMQGLELLAYFRNRAPLDDSGMPKDRFSAEMPDATLATLKIQPSEPRDSAVYFCASGLVGGLEDIQYFGAGTRLSVL.